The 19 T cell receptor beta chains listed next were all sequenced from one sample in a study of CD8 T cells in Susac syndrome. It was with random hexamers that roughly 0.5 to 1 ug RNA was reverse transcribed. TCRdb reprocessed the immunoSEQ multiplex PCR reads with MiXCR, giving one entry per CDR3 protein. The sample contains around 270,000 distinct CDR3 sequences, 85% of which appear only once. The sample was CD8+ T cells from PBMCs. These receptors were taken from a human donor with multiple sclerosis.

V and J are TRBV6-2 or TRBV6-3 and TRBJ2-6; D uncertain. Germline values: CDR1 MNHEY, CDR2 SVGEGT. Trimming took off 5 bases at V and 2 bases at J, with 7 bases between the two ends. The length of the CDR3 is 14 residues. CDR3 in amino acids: CASSPDTGANVLTF. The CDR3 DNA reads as TGTGCCAGCAGTCCCGATACTGGGGCCAACGTCCTGACTTTC.

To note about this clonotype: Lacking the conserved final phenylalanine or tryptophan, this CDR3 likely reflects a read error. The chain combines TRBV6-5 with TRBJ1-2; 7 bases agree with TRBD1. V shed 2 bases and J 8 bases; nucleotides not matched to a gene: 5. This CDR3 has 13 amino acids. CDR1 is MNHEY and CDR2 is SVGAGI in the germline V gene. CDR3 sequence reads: CASSYTDREGYTL. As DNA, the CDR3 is TGTGCCAGCAGTTACACCGACAGGGAAGGCTACACCCTC.

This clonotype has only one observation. CDR3 bases: TGTGCCAGCAGCATGGGACTAGTGAGCGATGAGCAGTTCTTC. Protein product: CASSMGLVSDEQFF. J is TRBJ2-1 and V is TRBV7-9, with 8 bases that match TRBD2. Germline V gene lookup returns CDR1 SEHNR and CDR2 FQNEAQ (reference sequence). V lost 5 bases, J lost 8 bases, and 8 bases stayed unmatched. CDR3 length equals 14 residues.

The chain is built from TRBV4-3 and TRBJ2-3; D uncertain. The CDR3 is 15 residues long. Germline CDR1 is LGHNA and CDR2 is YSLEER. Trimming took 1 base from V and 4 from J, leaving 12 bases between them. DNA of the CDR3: TGCGCCAGCAGCCAAGCGGTCGGAACGGCAGATACGCAGTATTTT. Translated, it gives CASSQAVGTADTQYF.

CDR3 sequence (DNA): TGTGCCAGCAGCTCCAGGTTGGGACTAGCGGGAGAGACCCAGTACTTC. Translating it yields CASSSRLGLAGETQYF. The chain uses TRBV11-2 and TRBJ2-5, with 12 nucleotides matching TRBD2. This CDR3 has 16 amino acids. CDR1 and CDR2 from the germline V gene are SGHAT and FQNNGV. Trimming at V came to 4 bases and at J to 4 bases, leaving 7 bases not matched to a gene. Drawing the rest from reference TRBV11-2 and TRBJ2-5, the complete variable domain is EAGVAQSPRYKIIEKRQSVAFWCNPISGHATLYWYQQILGQGPKLLIQFQNNGVVDDSQLPKDRFSAERLKGVDSTLKIQPAKLEDSAVYLCASSSRLGLAGETQYFGPGTRLLVL.

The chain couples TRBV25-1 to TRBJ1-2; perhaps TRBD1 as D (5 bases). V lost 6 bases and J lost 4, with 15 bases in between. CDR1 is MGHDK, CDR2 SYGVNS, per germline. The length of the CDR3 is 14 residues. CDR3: CASRKSGLFYGYTF. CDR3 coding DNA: TGTGCCAGCAGGAAGTCGGGACTGTTCTATGGCTACACCTTC.

The CDR3 spells CASSQDTGSSEQYF. As DNA, the CDR3 is TGCGCCAGCAGCCAAGATACCGGGAGTAGCGAGCAGTACTTC. The V and J genes are TRBV4-3 and TRBJ2-7, with a possible D match to TRBD2 (6 bases). Trimming removed 0 bases from V and 6 bases from J, with 12 bases in between. The CDR3 has 14 amino acids. CDR1 and CDR2 (germline): LGHNA, YSLEER.

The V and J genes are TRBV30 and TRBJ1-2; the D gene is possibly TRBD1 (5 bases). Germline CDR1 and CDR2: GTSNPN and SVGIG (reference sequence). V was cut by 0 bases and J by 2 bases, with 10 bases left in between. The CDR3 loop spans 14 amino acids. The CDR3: CAWSVLGGNYGYTF. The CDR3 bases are TGTGCCTGGAGTGTGCTCGGGGGAAACTATGGCTACACCTTC.

The CDR3 DNA reads as TGTGCCAGCAGTTTTGGATCAGGGGGAGCAGATACGCAGTATTTT. Its protein product is CASSFGSGGADTQYF. The gene calls are TRBV28 and TRBJ2-3; 7 nucleotides match TRBD1. The J segment lost 4 bases and the V segment lost 3 bases, leaving 7 bases of the junction unmatched. Germline V gene data show CDR1 as MDHEN and CDR2 as SYDVKM. The CDR3 sequence is 15 residues long.

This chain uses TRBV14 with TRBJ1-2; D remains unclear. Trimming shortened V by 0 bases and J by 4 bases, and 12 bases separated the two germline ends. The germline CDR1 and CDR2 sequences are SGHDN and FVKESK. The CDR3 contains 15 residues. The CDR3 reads CASSQDFKGTYGYTF. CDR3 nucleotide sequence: TGTGCCAGCAGCCAAGATTTCAAGGGTACCTATGGCTACACCTTC.

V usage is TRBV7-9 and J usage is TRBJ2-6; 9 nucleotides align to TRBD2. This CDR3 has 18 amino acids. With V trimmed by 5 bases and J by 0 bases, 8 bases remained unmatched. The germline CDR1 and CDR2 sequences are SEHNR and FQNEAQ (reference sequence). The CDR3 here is CASSGPGLAGSGANVLTF. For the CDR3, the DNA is TGTGCCAGCAGCGGACCGGGACTAGCTGGCTCTGGGGCCAACGTCCTGACTTTC.

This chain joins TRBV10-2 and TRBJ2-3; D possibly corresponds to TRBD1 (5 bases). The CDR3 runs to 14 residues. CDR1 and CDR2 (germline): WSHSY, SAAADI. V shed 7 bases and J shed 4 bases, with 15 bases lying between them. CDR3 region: CASTDSPRADTQYF. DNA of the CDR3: TGCGCCAGCACCGACAGTCCTCGCGCAGATACGCAGTATTTT.

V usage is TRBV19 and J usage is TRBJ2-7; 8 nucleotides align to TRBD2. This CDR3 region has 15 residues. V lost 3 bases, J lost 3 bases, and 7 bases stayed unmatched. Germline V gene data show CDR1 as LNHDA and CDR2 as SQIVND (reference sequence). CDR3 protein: CASSILLSGGYEQYF. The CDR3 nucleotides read TGTGCCAGTAGTATTTTGTTGAGCGGGGGCTACGAGCAGTACTTC.

The CDR3: CASSPVQGLSYEQYF. The DNA of the CDR3 is TGCGCCAGCAGCCCTGTACAGGGGTTAAGCTACGAGCAGTACTTC. This sequence joins TRBV5-1 and TRBJ2-7; 7 bases are shared with TRBD1. Germline assignment: CDR1 SGHRS and CDR2 YFSETQ. There are 15 residues in the CDR3. J gave up 3 bases and V 4 bases, and 10 bases lay outside the gene matches.

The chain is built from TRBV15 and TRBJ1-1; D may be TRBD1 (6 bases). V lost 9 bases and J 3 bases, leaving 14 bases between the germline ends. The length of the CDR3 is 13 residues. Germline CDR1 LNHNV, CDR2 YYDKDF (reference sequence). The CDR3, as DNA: TGTGCCACGTTGGACAGAATGGACACTGAAGCTTTCTTT. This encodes CATLDRMDTEAFF. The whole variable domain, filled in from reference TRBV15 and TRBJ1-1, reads DAMVIQNPRYQVTQFGKPVTLSCSQTLNHNVMYWYQQKSSQAPKLLFHYYDKDFNNEADTPDNFQSRRPNTSFCFLDIRSPGLGDTAMYLCATLDRMDTEAFFGQGTRLTVV.

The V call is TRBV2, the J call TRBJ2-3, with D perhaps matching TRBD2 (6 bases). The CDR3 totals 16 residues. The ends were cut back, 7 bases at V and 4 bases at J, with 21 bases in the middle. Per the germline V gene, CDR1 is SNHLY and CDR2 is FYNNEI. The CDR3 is CASTLTGTQLADTQYF. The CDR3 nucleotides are TGTGCCAGCACCTTAACCGGGACTCAGTTGGCAGATACGCAGTATTTT.

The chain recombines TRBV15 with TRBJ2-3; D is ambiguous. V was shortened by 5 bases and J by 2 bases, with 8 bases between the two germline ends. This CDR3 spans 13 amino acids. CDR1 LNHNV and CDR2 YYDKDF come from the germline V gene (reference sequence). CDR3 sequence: CATSEPPTDTQYF. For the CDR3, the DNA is TGTGCCACCAGCGAGCCCCCCACAGATACGCAGTATTTT. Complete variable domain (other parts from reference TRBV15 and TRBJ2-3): DAMVIQNPRYQVTQFGKPVTLSCSQTLNHNVMYWYQQKSSQAPKLLFHYYDKDFNNEADTPDNFQSRRPNTSFCFLDIRSPGLGDTAMYLCATSEPPTDTQYFGPGTRLTVL.

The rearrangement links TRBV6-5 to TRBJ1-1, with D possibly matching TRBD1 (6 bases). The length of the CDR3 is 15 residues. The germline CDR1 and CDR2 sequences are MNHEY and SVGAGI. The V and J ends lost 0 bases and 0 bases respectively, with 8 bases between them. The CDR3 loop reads CASSYSDRLNTEAFF. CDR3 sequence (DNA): TGTGCCAGCAGTTACTCCGACAGGTTGAACACTGAAGCTTTCTTT.

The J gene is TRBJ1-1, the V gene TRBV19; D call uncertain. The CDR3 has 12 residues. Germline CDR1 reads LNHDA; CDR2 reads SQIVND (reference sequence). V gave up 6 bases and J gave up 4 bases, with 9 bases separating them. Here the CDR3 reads CASRSVGTEAFF. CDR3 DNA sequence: TGTGCCAGTAGATCGGTAGGCACTGAAGCTTTCTTT.